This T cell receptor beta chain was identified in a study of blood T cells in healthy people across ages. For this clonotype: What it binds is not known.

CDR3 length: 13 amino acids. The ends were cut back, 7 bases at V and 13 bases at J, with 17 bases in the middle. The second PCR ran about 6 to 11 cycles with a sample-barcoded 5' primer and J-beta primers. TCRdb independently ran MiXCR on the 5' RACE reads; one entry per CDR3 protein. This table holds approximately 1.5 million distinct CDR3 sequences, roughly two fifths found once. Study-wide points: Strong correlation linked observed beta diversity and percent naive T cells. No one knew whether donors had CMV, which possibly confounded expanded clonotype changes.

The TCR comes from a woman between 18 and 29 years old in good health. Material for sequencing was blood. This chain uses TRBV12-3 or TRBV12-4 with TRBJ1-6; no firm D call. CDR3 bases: TGTGCCAGCACCCTCAGACTCCTACAGCCCCTCCACTTT. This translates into CASTLRLLQPLHF.